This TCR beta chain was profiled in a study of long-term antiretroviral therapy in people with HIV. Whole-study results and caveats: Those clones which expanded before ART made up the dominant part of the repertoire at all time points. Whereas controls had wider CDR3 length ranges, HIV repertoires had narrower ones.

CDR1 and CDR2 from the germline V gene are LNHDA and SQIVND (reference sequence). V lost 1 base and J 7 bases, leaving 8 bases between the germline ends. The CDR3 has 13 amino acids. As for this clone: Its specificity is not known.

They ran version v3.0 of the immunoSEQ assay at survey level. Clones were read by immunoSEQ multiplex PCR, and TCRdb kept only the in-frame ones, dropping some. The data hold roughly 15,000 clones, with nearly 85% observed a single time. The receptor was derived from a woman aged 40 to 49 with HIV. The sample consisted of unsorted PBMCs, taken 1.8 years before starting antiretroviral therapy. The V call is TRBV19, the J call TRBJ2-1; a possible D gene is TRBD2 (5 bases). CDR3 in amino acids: CASSIVGANEQFF. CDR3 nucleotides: TGTGCCAGTAGTATAGTGGGAGCGAATGAGCAGTTCTTC.